The 29 T cell receptor beta chains reported below all come from one sample, sequenced in a study of PD-1 blockade in classical Hodgkin lymphoma. Sequencing used immunoSEQ multiplex PCR; TCRdb keeps in-frame clones, though not all of them. Here the sample spans about 20,000 clones, about nine tenths being singletons. Regarding time point: cycle 4 day 1 (C4D1), after 5 to 7 weeks of nivolumab. Relapse was seen in all patients after autologous stem cell transplantation, and brentuximab vedotin exposure was variable. Magnetic negative selection of thawed PBMCs yielded the CD8+ T cells. Sequenced material: CD8+ T cells from blood, taken before the fourth cycle of nivolumab. Source of these receptors: a human donor with classical Hodgkin lymphoma.

V is TRBV9 and J is TRBJ2-5, with 7 bases lining up with TRBD1. CDR1 is SGDLS, CDR2 YYNGEE, per germline. The CDR3 runs to 15 residues. J lost 7 bases, V lost 0 bases, and 9 bases had no gene match. The CDR3 loop is CASSVGTGAAGTQYF. CDR3 DNA: TGTGCCAGCAGCGTAGGAACAGGGGCGGCCGGGACCCAGTACTTC.

This clone occurred once. This chain uses TRBV7-8 with TRBJ1-6; no clear D gene. The CDR3 runs to 15 residues. Per the germline V gene, CDR1 is SGHVS and CDR2 is FQNEAQ. Trimming cost V 5 bases and J 4 bases, with 12 bases left between them. For the CDR3, the DNA is TGTGCCAGCAGCCCTGTCCAACCTTATAATTCACCCCTCCACTTT. This gives the protein CASSPVQPYNSPLHF.

This chain links TRBV9 with TRBJ2-5, with 10 bases lining up with TRBD2. CDR3 size: 16 residues. V lost 4 bases and J lost 4; bases outside the gene matches: 10. Germline CDR1 reads SGDLS; CDR2 reads YYNGEE. The chain's CDR3 is CASSSRGIAGGETQYF. CDR3 coding DNA: TGTGCCAGCAGCTCCCGGGGGATAGCGGGAGGAGAGACCCAGTACTTC.

The rearrangement uses TRBV30 and TRBJ2-1; 9 nucleotides align to TRBD2. Germline CDR1 reads GTSNPN; CDR2 reads SVGIG (reference sequence). The CDR3 is made up of 14 amino acids. V lost 2 bases to trimming and J lost 1 base; unmatched junction nucleotides: 0. CDR3 sequence reads: CAWSLAGSYNEQFF. Written as DNA, the CDR3 is TGTGCCTGGAGTCTAGCGGGATCCTACAATGAGCAGTTCTTC.

DNA for the CDR3: TGTGCCAGCAGAGGACGGGACAGAAATGGCTACACCTTC. The encoded protein is CASRGRDRNGYTF. The genes are TRBV6-5 and TRBJ1-2; the match to TRBD1 covers 7 bases. The CDR3 contains 13 residues. The trim removed 6 bases at V and 6 bases at J, leaving 7 bases unmatched. Germline V gene data show CDR1 as MNHEY and CDR2 as SVGAGI.

This clone was observed once. The rearrangement joins TRBV13 to TRBJ2-3, with D perhaps TRBD1 or TRBD2 (5 bases each). Trimming took off 5 bases at V and 1 base at J, with 10 bases between the two ends. The CDR3 is made up of 14 amino acids. CDR1 PRHDT and CDR2 FYEKMQ come from the germline V gene (reference sequence). In DNA, the CDR3 is TGTGCCAGCAGCCCGGGACGGGGCACAGATACGCAGTATTTT. Its protein is CASSPGRGTDTQYF.

This chain joins TRBV6-1 and TRBJ1-1; TRBD1 might be the D (6 bases). The CDR3 sequence is 15 residues long. Trimming removed 3 bases at V and 2 bases at J, with 13 bases between. Germline assignment: CDR1 MNHNS and CDR2 SASEGT. CDR3 DNA: TGTGCCAGCAGTGAGAGGGGACAAGAAAACACTGAAGCTTTCTTT. Translation: CASSERGQENTEAFF.

The chain links TRBV29-1 to TRBJ1-1; no clear D gene. The CDR3 is 14 residues long. The germline gives CDR1 SQVTM, CDR2 ANQGSEA. V was shortened by 5 bases and J by 4 bases, with 17 bases between the two germline ends. This CDR3 is CSVPFVRAGTEAFF. CDR3 nucleotides: TGCAGCGTTCCCTTTGTGCGGGCAGGCACTGAAGCTTTCTTT.

The V gene is TRBV29-1, the J gene TRBJ1-6, with a tentative D call TRBD1 (5 bases). Deletions cut 5 bases from V and 8 bases from J, with 13 bases between. CDR1 and CDR2 (germline): SQVTM, ANQGSEA. The CDR3 sequence is 13 residues long. In DNA, the CDR3 is TGCAGCGTTCGGGGCAGATCGGATTCACCCCTCCACTTT. Amino acid sequence: CSVRGRSDSPLHF.

The chain employs TRBV28 and TRBJ2-7; perhaps TRBD2 as D (5 bases). Germline V gives CDR1 MDHEN, CDR2 SYDVKM. V lost 6 bases and J lost 4, with 7 bases in between. CDR3 length: 11 residues. The CDR3 DNA follows: TGTGCCAGCAGCCGAGGGTACGAGCAGTACTTC. Amino acid sequence: CASSRGYEQYF.

The chain uses TRBV7-9 and TRBJ2-7; D may match TRBD1 or TRBD2 (5 bases each). This CDR3 has 13 amino acids. V gave up 6 bases and J gave up 0 bases, with 9 bases separating them. The V gene's germline CDR1 is SEHNR and CDR2 FQNEAQ (reference sequence). CDR3 loop: CASRGTTSYEQYF. The CDR3 DNA is TGTGCCAGCAGGGGGACCACCTCCTACGAGCAGTACTTC. The whole variable domain, remainder taken from reference TRBV7-9 and TRBJ2-7, is DTGVSQNPRHKITKRGQNVTFRCDPISEHNRLYWYRQTLGQGPEFLTYFQNEAQLEKSRLLSDRFSAERPKGSFSTLEIQRTEQGDSAMYLCASRGTTSYEQYFGPGTRLTVT.

The J gene is TRBJ1-2, the V gene TRBV27; TRBD1 aligns across 10 bases. Germline CDR1 MNHEY, CDR2 SMNVEV (reference sequence). The CDR3 sequence is 15 residues long. V was clipped by 5 bases and J by 8 bases; unmatched bases: 11. The CDR3 nucleotides are TGTGCCAGCAGTGCACACCCCGGGACAGGGGTAGGCTACACCTTC. Translation: CASSAHPGTGVGYTF.

The chain links TRBV7-9 to TRBJ2-3; D unresolved. V shed 6 bases and J shed 4 bases, with 8 bases lying between them. The CDR3 has 12 amino acids. Germline V gene lookup returns CDR1 SEHNR and CDR2 FQNEAQ (reference sequence). CDR3 nucleotides: TGTGCCAGCAGGGCCACTTCAGATACGCAGTATTTT. It codes for CASRATSDTQYF. Supplemented by reference TRBV7-9 and TRBJ2-3, the full variable domain reads DTGVSQNPRHKITKRGQNVTFRCDPISEHNRLYWYRQTLGQGPEFLTYFQNEAQLEKSRLLSDRFSAERPKGSFSTLEIQRTEQGDSAMYLCASRATSDTQYFGPGTRLTVL.

This clone was counted once. The rearrangement links TRBV6-5 to TRBJ2-7; 7 bases are a match to TRBD1. With V trimmed by 0 bases and J by 5 bases, 4 bases remained unmatched. Germline V gene lookup returns CDR1 MNHEY and CDR2 SVGAGI. This CDR3 spans 14 amino acids. CDR3 protein: CASSYSGGLDEQYF. The CDR3 coding sequence is TGTGCCAGCAGTTACTCAGGGGGCCTCGACGAGCAGTACTTC.

The chain links TRBV11-3 to TRBJ2-3; weak D call: TRBD1 (6 bases). Trimming left V 5 bases short and J 5 bases short, with 20 bases between. Germline V lookup: CDR1 SGHNT, CDR2 YENEEA. There are 16 residues in the CDR3. The CDR3 reads CASSPGYRELIDTQYF. CDR3 DNA: TGTGCCAGCAGCCCAGGATACAGGGAACTGATAGATACGCAGTATTTT.

Here the CDR3 reads CASSPETTPDTDTQYF. CDR3 in DNA: TGTGCCAGCAGCCCCGAGACCACACCGGACACAGATACGCAGTATTTT. The rearrangement joins TRBV7-9 to TRBJ2-3; no reliable D call. The CDR3 covers 16 residues. V gave up 5 bases and J gave up 2 bases, with 17 bases separating them. The V gene's germline CDR1 is SEHNR and CDR2 FQNEAQ (reference sequence).

The chain employs TRBV27 and TRBJ1-4; tentatively, D is TRBD1 (6 bases). The CDR3 loop spans 18 amino acids. Germline CDR1 and CDR2: MNHEY and SMNVEV (reference sequence). Trimming took 6 bases from V and 7 from J, leaving 27 bases between them. The DNA of the CDR3 is TGTGCCAGCAGCCCCTCTCGGGGACGGGGGCCCGTAGGTGAAAAACTGTTTTTT. This codes for CASSPSRGRGPVGEKLFF.

The V and J genes are TRBV4-1 and TRBJ2-7; 7 bases fit TRBD1. CDR3 length: 19 amino acids. CDR1 and CDR2 from the germline V gene are MGHRA and YSYEKL. Trimming at V came to 2 bases and at J to 3 bases, leaving 19 bases not matched to a gene. Here the CDR3 reads CASSQNRGTMDPSHYEQYF. As DNA, the CDR3 is TGCGCCAGCAGCCAAAACAGGGGAACAATGGACCCCTCCCACTACGAGCAGTACTTC.

The chain recombines TRBV7-9 with TRBJ1-2; D uncertain. V was shortened by 1 base and J by 2 bases, with 17 bases between the two germline ends. The germline CDR1 and CDR2 sequences are SEHNR and FQNEAQ (reference sequence). The CDR3 length is 17 residues. CDR3 bases: TGTGCCAGCAGCTTAGGATCGAGCAGGACGAGAAACTATGGCTACACCTTC. It translates to CASSLGSSRTRNYGYTF.

This clone was found a few times. The chain carries TRBV28 and TRBJ2-7; possibly TRBD1 for D (6 bases). The CDR3 runs 15 residues. Trimming stripped 5 bases from V and 5 bases from J, with 19 bases between. The germline V gene has CDR1 MDHEN and CDR2 SYDVKM. The DNA for the CDR3 is TGTGCCAGCAGTGCCGGGGTAGGGGGTATCCACGAGCAGTACTTC. It specifies CASSAGVGGIHEQYF.

J is TRBJ1-1 and V is TRBV7-8; D not resolved. CDR1 is SGHVS and CDR2 is FQNEAQ in the germline V gene. Trimming shortened V by 5 bases and J by 3 bases, and 10 bases separated the two germline ends. CDR3 length: 13 residues. CDR3 protein: CASSPPSDTEAFF. The CDR3 nucleotides are TGTGCCAGCAGCCCCCCCTCCGACACTGAAGCTTTCTTT.

This chain links TRBV6-7 with TRBJ2-1; 7 positions agree with TRBD2. TRBV6-7 is given ORF status, its function remaining uncertain. This CDR3 region has 15 residues. Unmatched junction bases numbered 13, after V lost 6 bases and J lost 8 bases. CDR3 amino acids: CASSGPGLNLHEQFF. The CDR3, as DNA: TGTGCCAGCAGCGGCCCGGGACTAAATCTCCATGAGCAGTTCTTC.

V usage is TRBV29-1 and J usage is TRBJ2-5; D is tentatively TRBD1 or TRBD2 (5 bases each). This CDR3 spans 14 amino acids. With 0 bases removed from V and 5 bases from J, the gap between germline ends came to 13 bases. Germline-derived CDR1 and CDR2 are SQVTM and ANQGSEA. CDR3 sequence reads: CSVEDWQGEETQYF. The CDR3 nucleotides read TGCAGCGTTGAAGATTGGCAGGGAGAGGAGACCCAGTACTTC. The whole variable domain, remainder taken from reference TRBV29-1 and TRBJ2-5, is SAVISQKPSRDICQRGTSLTIQCQVDSQVTMMFWYRQQPGQSLTLIATANQGSEATYESGFVIDKFPISRPNLTFSTLTVSNMSPEDSSIYLCSVEDWQGEETQYFGPGTRLLVL.

This clone occurred once. The CDR3 reads CASSLGYEQYF. In DNA, the CDR3 is TGTGCCAGCAGTTTGGGCTACGAGCAGTACTTC. V gene TRBV27 combines with J gene TRBJ2-7; D is ambiguous. The CDR3 has 11 residues. The germline gives CDR1 MNHEY, CDR2 SMNVEV (reference sequence). Trimming removed 3 bases at V and 3 bases at J, with 3 bases between.

This rearrangement joins TRBV27 to TRBJ1-1; no clear D. This CDR3 is 14 amino acids long. The V end was cut by 5 bases, the J end by 3 bases, with 13 bases between. Germline V gives CDR1 MNHEY, CDR2 SMNVEV (reference sequence). The CDR3 bases are TGTGCCAGCAGTCCCTGGGCAGTTCACACTGAAGCTTTCTTT. As protein: CASSPWAVHTEAFF.

Only a few counts were recorded for this clone. The V call is TRBV10-1, the J call TRBJ1-2, with 8 nucleotides matching TRBD1. V trimming: 5 bases; J trimming: 8 bases; junction bases outside the gene matches: 7. The CDR3 runs 13 residues. Germline assignment: CDR1 WNHNN and CDR2 SYGVQD (reference sequence). The CDR3 spells CASSPGGASGYTF. The CDR3 nucleotides are TGCGCCAGCAGTCCAGGGGGCGCGTCCGGCTACACCTTC.

The chain has TRBV15 and TRBJ2-7; 14 nucleotides match TRBD2. V lost 0 bases to trimming and J lost 2 bases; unmatched junction nucleotides: 12. Germline CDR1 LNHNV, CDR2 YYDKDF (reference sequence). The CDR3 runs to 20 residues. The CDR3 DNA reads as TGTGCCACCAGCAGAGATAGAAAGGAGACTAGCGGGAGGGGGGCCTACGAGCAGTACTTC. As protein: CATSRDRKETSGRGAYEQYF.

The rearrangement uses TRBV28 and TRBJ1-4; D is undetermined. The germline CDR1 and CDR2 sequences are MDHEN and SYDVKM. The CDR3 extends over 14 amino acids. Trimming left V 4 bases short and J 0 bases short, with 6 bases between. CDR3 sequence (DNA): TGTGCCAGCAGTTGGACGACAACTAATGAAAAACTGTTTTTT. Its translation is CASSWTTTNEKLFF.

The rearrangement links TRBV19 to TRBJ1-2, with D perhaps matching TRBD1 (5 bases). Per germline, CDR1 LNHDA and CDR2 SQIVND (reference sequence). This CDR3 is 15 amino acids long. Trimming stripped 3 bases from V and 8 bases from J, with 19 bases between. The CDR3 loop is CASSIGRGALQGYTF. The DNA for the CDR3 is TGTGCCAGTAGTATTGGGAGGGGAGCGCTCCAAGGCTACACCTTC. Full variable domain (remainder filled in from reference TRBV19 and TRBJ1-2): DGGITQSPKYLFRKEGQNVTLSCEQNLNHDAMYWYRQDPGQGLRLIYYSQIVNDFQKGDIAEGYSVSREKKESFPLTVTSAQKNPTAFYLCASSIGRGALQGYTFGSGTRLTVV.